Only one count was recorded for the clone carrying this TCR beta chain. After 5'RACE with constant-segment primers, TCR alpha and TCR beta cDNA libraries carrying sample barcodes and UMIs were obtained. TCRdb used MiXCR to reprocess the 5' RACE reads, holding one entry per CDR3 protein. The top ten clones hold about 8.1% of a sample with some 450,000 distinct CDR3 sequences, around 18% of them seen once. The data belong to a study of T-cell memory formation after mild COVID-19. Germline V CDR1 and CDR2: SNHLY, FYNNEI. This CDR3 is 15 amino acids long. V was pared by 10 bases and J by 0 bases, with 18 bases between.

This TCR came from an adult woman who had mild COVID-19 (a few samples of this study predate the infection). Cell type and time point are not known. Sequenced: PBMCs or a T cell subset sorted from them (not recorded which). V is TRBV2 and J is TRBJ1-1, with D possibly TRBD1 on 6 matching bases. CDR3 loop: CATLIDRTMNTEAFF. The CDR3 coding sequence is TGTGCCACCTTAATTGACAGGACCATGAACACTGAAGCTTTCTTT.